This is a list of T cell receptor beta chains from one sample in a study of radiation and T cells in renal cell carcinoma. Clones were read by immunoSEQ multiplex PCR, and TCRdb kept only the in-frame ones, dropping some. The sample records around 29,000 clones, more than 65% being singletons. The sequencing here drew on blood, taken from a patient whose treatment included radiotherapy and nephrectomy. The receptor set was obtained from a man aged 60-69 years with renal cell carcinoma. Both conserved end residues are part of each CDR3. A D gene is named only where the DNA matches it firmly. Rows may omit the clone size; those that give it use once, few, many or a size class.

abundance	j_gene	v_gene	d_gene	CDR3aa	CDR3nt
-	TRBJ2-3	TRBV5-1	-	CASSLASLAPVVF	TGCGCCAGCAGCTTGGCCAGTCTAGCCCCGGTGGTTTTT
-	TRBJ2-7	TRBV5-1	-	CASSATATGPYEQYF	TGCGCCAGCAGCGCGACTGCGACCGGGCCCTACGAGCAGTACTTC
-	TRBJ2-7	TRBV28	-	CASRPGLGGYEQYF	TGTGCCAGCAGGCCAGGGCTGGGAGGTTACGAGCAGTACTTC
-	TRBJ2-7	TRBV5-8	-	CASSSAPGRGSYEQYF	TGTGCCAGCAGCTCCGCCCCAGGGAGAGGCTCCTACGAGCAGTACTTC
-	TRBJ2-3	TRBV29-1	-	CSVPPAESTDTQYF	TGCAGCGTTCCCCCAGCGGAGTCCACAGATACGCAGTATTTT
-	TRBJ2-1	TRBV7-8	-	CASSLARGRRSYNEQFF	TGTGCCAGCAGCTTAGCTCGAGGGCGGCGCTCCTACAATGAGCAGTTCTTC
-	TRBJ2-1	TRBV4-1	-	CASSQEQWVNEQFF	TGCGCCAGCAGCCAAGAACAATGGGTGAATGAGCAGTTCTTC
-	TRBJ1-6	TRBV9	-	CASGQPRDNDSPLHF	TGTGCCAGCGGACAACCCAGGGATAATGATTCACCCCTCCACTTT
few	TRBJ2-3	TRBV7-2	TRBD2	CASSLMQREVPDTQYF	TGTGCCAGCAGCTTAATGCAGCGGGAGGTACCGGATACGCAGTATTTT
-	TRBJ2-3	TRBV6-1	TRBD2	CASSGGLAGGADTQYF	TGTGCCAGCAGTGGGGGACTAGCGGGAGGTGCAGATACGCAGTATTTT
-	TRBJ1-4	TRBV6-1	TRBD1	CASSKGGTGAEKLFF	TGTGCCAGCAGTAAAGGGGGGACAGGGGCTGAAAAACTGTTTTTT
-	TRBJ2-1	TRBV18	TRBD2	CASSRAGEYNEQFF	TGTGCCAGCTCTCGGGCGGGAGAATACAATGAGCAGTTCTTC
few	TRBJ1-5	TRBV7-9	-	CASSSDGAGDQPQHF	TGTGCCAGCAGCTCCGATGGGGCGGGGGATCAGCCCCAGCATTTT
-	TRBJ1-1	TRBV4-1	-	CASSPDNGAYTEAFF	TGCGCCAGCAGCCCGGACAACGGGGCCTACACTGAAGCTTTCTTT
-	TRBJ1-4	TRBV5-1	-	CASSLAVGGLGEKLFF	TGCGCCAGCAGCTTGGCCGTCGGGGGCCTCGGTGAAAAACTGTTTTTT
-	TRBJ1-2	TRBV2	-	CASSRAHLNGYTF	TGTGCCAGCAGTCGGGCCCATCTCAATGGCTACACCTTC